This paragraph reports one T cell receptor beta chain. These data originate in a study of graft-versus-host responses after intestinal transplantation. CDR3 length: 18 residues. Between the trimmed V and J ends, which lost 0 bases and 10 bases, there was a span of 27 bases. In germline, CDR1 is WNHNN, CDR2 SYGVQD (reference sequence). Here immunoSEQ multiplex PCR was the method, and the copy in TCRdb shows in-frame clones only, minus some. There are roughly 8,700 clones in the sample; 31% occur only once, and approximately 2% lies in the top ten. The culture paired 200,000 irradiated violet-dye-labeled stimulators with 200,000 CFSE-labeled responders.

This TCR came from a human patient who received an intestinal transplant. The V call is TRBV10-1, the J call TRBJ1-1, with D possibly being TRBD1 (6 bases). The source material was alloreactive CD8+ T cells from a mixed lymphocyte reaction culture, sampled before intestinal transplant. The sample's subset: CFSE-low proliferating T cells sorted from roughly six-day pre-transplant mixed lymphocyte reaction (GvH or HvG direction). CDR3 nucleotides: TGCGCCAGCAGTGAGTCGGAGGACAGCGGGGGGGCGAGTAAAGGAGCTTTCTTT. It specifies CASSESEDSGGASKGAFF.